The 21 T cell receptor beta chains in this list originate from one sample, sequenced in a study of blood T cells in healthy people across ages. A sample-barcoded 5' primer and a J-beta primer mix were used in a second PCR of roughly 6 to 11 cycles. One entry per CDR3 protein, called by TCRdb with MiXCR from the 5' RACE reads. The data show about 1.7 million distinct CDR3 sequences, with roughly 28% seen just once and roughly 8% held by the top ten. The source material was blood. The receptor set was obtained from a woman aged 25 to 39 in good health.

The rearrangement joins TRBV7-9 to TRBJ2-4; no firm D call. TRBJ2-7 matches the DNA end more closely, so the J call is doubtful. Germline assignment: CDR1 SEHNR and CDR2 FQNEAQ (reference sequence). The CDR3 runs 12 residues. The CDR3 nucleotides read TGTGCCAGCGCAAACCTAGACGGCGAGCAGTACTTC. It encodes CASANLDGEQYF.

This clonotype has at least ten counts. The chain has TRBV15 and TRBJ2-5; D is unresolved. The CDR3 covers 13 residues. V shed 0 bases and J shed 5 bases, with 7 bases lying between them. Per the germline V gene, CDR1 is LNHNV and CDR2 is YYDKDF (reference sequence). The DNA for the CDR3 is TGTGCCACCAGCAGAGATGGAAGGGAGACCCAGTACTTC. Translated, it gives CATSRDGRETQYF.

The J gene is TRBJ1-1, the V gene TRBV11-2, with TRBD1 as a possible D gene (5 bases). Per germline, CDR1 SGHAT and CDR2 FQNNGV. V was cut by 5 bases and J by 5 bases, with 18 bases left in between. The length of the CDR3 is 15 residues. The CDR3 DNA follows: TGTGCCAGCAGCCCAGAGGACATCTACGTGACTGAAGCTTTCTTT. This gives the protein CASSPEDIYVTEAFF.

This clonotype has only one observation. One end of the junction varies from germline; a read error may be responsible. The chain links TRBV9 to TRBJ1-2; D might be TRBD1 (5 bases). CDR3 length: 16 amino acids. The germline V gene encodes CDR1 SGDLS and CDR2 YYNGEE. The DNA for the CDR3 is TGTGCCAGCAACCGGGACGGAAGGCAAGCTAACCATGGCTACACCTTC. This translates into CASNRDGRQANHGYTF. The full variable domain, with the rest looked up from reference TRBV9 and TRBJ1-2, is DSGVTQTPKHLITATGQRVTLRCSPRSGDLSVYWYQQSLDQGLQFLIQYYNGEERAKGNILERFSAQQFPDLHSELNLSSLELGDSALYFCASNRDGRQANHGYTFGSGTRLTVV.

The genes are TRBV6-2 or TRBV6-3 and TRBJ1-2; D unresolved. V gave up 10 bases and J gave up 0 bases, with 18 bases separating them. The germline V gene has CDR1 MNHEY and CDR2 SVGEGT. The CDR3 runs to 15 residues. In DNA form, the CDR3 reads TGTGCCATCGGAGACACCATTCAGGCTAACTATGGCTACACCTTC. It encodes CAIGDTIQANYGYTF.

This clonotype was seen a few times. V and J are TRBV20-1 and TRBJ2-3; 11 positions agree with TRBD2. The CDR3 spans 16 residues. V dropped 0 bases and J dropped 4; count of bases not matched to a gene: 6. Germline CDR1 reads DFQATT; CDR2 reads SNEGSKA (reference sequence). The CDR3: CSARDLQTSGADTQYF. CDR3 in DNA: TGCAGTGCTAGAGACCTCCAGACTAGCGGGGCAGATACGCAGTATTTT.

The chain joins TRBV7-9 to TRBJ2-3; D is undetermined. CDR1 and CDR2 (germline): SEHNR, FQNEAQ (reference sequence). Trimming stripped 5 bases from V and 2 bases from J, with 14 bases between. There are 15 residues in the CDR3. The CDR3 here is CASSPAFIHTDTQYF. The CDR3 nucleotides are TGTGCCAGCAGCCCTGCTTTTATCCACACAGATACGCAGTATTTT.

This clonotype turned up a few times. This chain links TRBV6-5 with TRBJ2-2; the D gene is possibly TRBD1 (5 bases). V dropped 6 bases and J dropped 7 bases, with 15 bases sitting between them. This CDR3 spans 14 amino acids. In germline, CDR1 is MNHEY, CDR2 SVGAGI. The CDR3 loop is CASRDLKGNGELFF. The CDR3 region has the DNA TGTGCCAGCAGAGACCTTAAGGGGAACGGGGAGCTGTTTTTT.

This sequence joins TRBV6-5 and TRBJ2-7; the match to TRBD2 covers 7 bases. The end of the DNA fits TRBJ2-5 better, so the J call may be wrong. Germline lookup yields CDR1 MNHEY and CDR2 SVGAGI. This CDR3 is built from 16 residues. This CDR3 reads CASSCSAGGGEETQYF. In DNA, the CDR3 is TGTGCCAGCAGTTGCTCGGCCGGCGGGGGTGAAGAGACCCAGTACTTC.

The V gene is TRBV7-9, the J gene TRBJ1-4; D is possibly TRBD1 (6 bases). The CDR3 consists of 15 residues. Trimming pared 0 bases from V and 8 bases from J, leaving 13 bases between. The germline V gene has CDR1 SEHNR and CDR2 FQNEAQ (reference sequence). The CDR3 spells CASSLATGEGEKLFF. DNA for the CDR3: TGTGCCAGCAGCTTAGCGACAGGCGAAGGAGAAAAACTGTTTTTT.

This clonotype occurred a few times. The chain couples TRBV5-1 to TRBJ2-1; D possibly matches TRBD1 or TRBD2 (5 bases each). The CDR3 extends over 16 amino acids. CDR1 is SGHRS, CDR2 YFSETQ, per germline. V lost 5 bases and J lost 3, with 18 bases in between. As DNA, the CDR3 is TGCGCCAGCAGGACGTCCGGGACCGTCGACTACAATGAGCAGTTCTTC. Translating it yields CASRTSGTVDYNEQFF.

This clonotype was detected a few times. V and J are TRBV7-9 and TRBJ2-1; 12 nucleotides align to TRBD2. The CDR3 extends over 16 amino acids. V lost 4 bases, J lost 8 bases, and 9 bases stayed unmatched. From germline, CDR1 is SEHNR and CDR2 FQNEAQ (reference sequence). The CDR3 region has the DNA TGTGCCAGCAGCTCCCCTAGCGGGGGGGCCTTGGATGAGCAGTTCTTC. This codes for CASSSPSGGALDEQFF. The full variable domain, its missing parts supplied by reference TRBV7-9 and TRBJ2-1, is DTGVSQNPRHKITKRGQNVTFRCDPISEHNRLYWYRQTLGQGPEFLTYFQNEAQLEKSRLLSDRFSAERPKGSFSTLEIQRTEQGDSAMYLCASSSPSGGALDEQFFGPGTRLTVL.

This clonotype was detected only a few times. V gene TRBV7-3 combines with J gene TRBJ2-1, with D perhaps TRBD1 or TRBD2 (6 bases each). This CDR3 spans 15 amino acids. The germline gives CDR1 SGHTA, CDR2 FQGTGA. V was clipped by 1 base and J by 5 bases, with 12 bases between them. Here the CDR3 DNA reads TGTGCCAGCAGCTTAAACGGGGGCCAGAACAATGAGCAGTTCTTC. Protein: CASSLNGGQNNEQFF.

The chain joins TRBV10-1 to TRBJ2-1; 8 positions match TRBD2. The germline V gene has CDR1 WNHNN and CDR2 SYGVQD (reference sequence). The CDR3 has 13 amino acids. The V gene end was trimmed by 2 bases and the J gene end by 7 bases; junction bases not matched to a gene: 1. This chain's CDR3 is CASSEQRGNEQFF. The CDR3 region has the DNA TGCGCCAGCAGTGAGCAGCGGGGGAATGAGCAGTTCTTC.

In regard to this clonotype: The junction departs from germline at one end; a sequencing error may be responsible. The DNA of the CDR3 is TGTGCCAGCAGTTTAGTTACTGCGTCTGGGGCCAGCGTCCTGACTTTC. This translates into CASSLVTASGASVLTF. The rearrangement uses TRBV27 and TRBJ2-6, with D perhaps TRBD1 (5 bases). The CDR3 length is 16 residues. The germline V gene encodes CDR1 MNHEY and CDR2 SMNVEV (reference sequence).

This chain links TRBV6-6 with TRBJ2-1, with a tentative D call TRBD2 (7 bases). Trimming removed 8 bases from V and 4 bases from J, with 15 bases in between. Germline V lookup: CDR1 MNHNY, CDR2 SVGAGI (reference sequence). The CDR3 covers 14 residues. CDR3 in amino acids: CASWGLQGYNEQFF. DNA for the CDR3: TGTGCCAGCTGGGGACTACAGGGTTACAATGAGCAGTTCTTC.

The table lists this clonotype with many counts. The chain employs TRBV4-3 and TRBJ2-4; TRBD2 aligns across 9 bases. Germline V gives CDR1 LGHNA, CDR2 YSLEER. The CDR3 totals 17 residues. Trimming removed 0 bases from V and 4 bases from J; junction bases left unmatched: 7. In nucleotides, the CDR3 is TGCGCCAGCAGCCAAGATCGGCCTAGCGGGGCGAAAAACATTCAGTACTTC. Amino acid sequence: CASSQDRPSGAKNIQYF.

This chain joins TRBV10-3 and TRBJ2-3; a possible D gene is TRBD2 (6 bases). Trimming pared 4 bases from V and 5 bases from J, leaving 10 bases between. The CDR3 sequence is 13 residues long. The germline gives CDR1 ENHRY, CDR2 SYGVKD. The CDR3 bases are TGTGCCATCAGTGGGTTGGGAGGAGATACGCAGTATTTT. This encodes CAISGLGGDTQYF.

The V and J genes are TRBV7-9 and TRBJ1-2; 8 bases are shared with TRBD1. Germline CDR1 SEHNR, CDR2 FQNEAQ (reference sequence). The CDR3 totals 12 residues. The trim removed 7 bases at V and 5 bases at J, leaving 3 bases unmatched. Here the CDR3 reads CASTQGAYGYTF. CDR3 sequence (DNA): TGTGCCAGCACTCAGGGGGCGTATGGCTACACCTTC.

In this sample, this clonotype turned up many times. The chain recombines TRBV29-1 with TRBJ2-7; 15 bases align to TRBD2. Trimming cost V 5 bases and J 5 bases; bases outside gene matches: 10. The CDR3 loop spans 16 amino acids. Germline V CDR1 and CDR2: SQVTM, ANQGSEA. The CDR3 DNA reads as TGCAGCGTTACCGGGACTAGCGGGAGGAACTTCAACGAGCAGTACTTC. This sequence encodes CSVTGTSGRNFNEQYF.

The chain combines TRBV12-3 or TRBV12-4 with TRBJ2-5; the D is unclear. V was trimmed by 4 bases and J by 13 bases, leaving 13 bases between them. The CDR3 consists of 11 residues. CDR3 DNA sequence: TGTGCCAGCAGTTCCCCTTACGAGCTGTACTTC. The encoded protein is CASSSPYELYF.